Listed below are T cell receptor beta chains from one sample, sequenced in a study of cytomegalovirus exposure and HLA in healthy donors. The protocol was immunoSEQ multiplex PCR, while the TCRdb copy is restricted to in-frame clones and leaves out a portion. The sample lists 140,000 or so clones, more than 80% occurring once. Material for sequencing was PBMCs. These receptors were taken from a woman between 40 and 55 years old in good health and CMV-seropositive. CDR3s include the opening cysteine and the closing phenylalanine or tryptophan. D genes are given only for firm matches. The listing skips clone size in some rows; elsewhere it reads once, few, many or a size class.

V: TRBV13; D: TRBD1; size: .; J: TRBJ2-7; DNA: TGTGCCAGCAGCCCCGACAGGGCCCACGAGCAGTACTTC; CDR3: CASSPDRAHEQYF
V: TRBV10-1; D: TRBD1; size: .; J: TRBJ2-7; DNA: TGCGCCAGCAGTTTAGGGCCGGGACAGGGGACCTACGAGCAGTACTTC; CDR3: CASSLGPGQGTYEQYF
V: TRBV29-1; D: .; size: .; J: TRBJ2-7; DNA: TGCAGCGTTGGTTCGCTGCGGGACGTAGGGGAGCAGTACTTC; CDR3: CSVGSLRDVGEQYF
V: TRBV5-5; D: TRBD1; size: .; J: TRBJ2-7; DNA: TGTGCCAGCAGCCCTGACAGGGGGCCTTCCCTCTACGAGCAGTACTTC; CDR3: CASSPDRGPSLYEQYF
V: TRBV7-7; D: .; size: .; J: TRBJ2-3; DNA: TGTGCCAGCAGCTTAGGGGGGGAACTATCTGATACGCAGTATTTT; CDR3: CASSLGGELSDTQYF
V: TRBV7-2; D: .; size: .; J: TRBJ2-3; DNA: TGTGCCAGCAGCTTAGGAGGAGTCACAGATACGCAGTATTTT; CDR3: CASSLGGVTDTQYF
V: TRBV5-1; D: .; size: .; J: TRBJ2-2; DNA: TGCGCCAGCAGCTTAGGGACTCCCGGCACCGGGGAGCTGTTTTTT; CDR3: CASSLGTPGTGELFF
V: TRBV25-1; D: .; size: .; J: TRBJ2-7; DNA: TGTGCCAGCAGTGAATTCTTCGGACTTACCTTC; CDR3: CASSEFFGLTF
V: TRBV27; D: TRBD2; size: .; J: TRBJ2-1; DNA: TGTGCCAGCAGTCCCCGACTAGCGGGAGGAGGAAATGAGCAGTTCTTC; CDR3: CASSPRLAGGGNEQFF
V: TRBV6-1; D: TRBD1; size: few; J: TRBJ1-5; DNA: TGTGCCAGCCTGGACAGGGGGCGTAATCAGCCCCAGCATTTT; CDR3: CASLDRGRNQPQHF
V: TRBV6-1; D: TRBD2; size: once; J: TRBJ2-5; DNA: TGTGCCAGCAGTGAACGTAGCGGGGGGGCCGGAGAGACCCAGTACTTC; CDR3: CASSERSGGAGETQYF
V: TRBV27; D: TRBD2; size: .; J: TRBJ2-7; DNA: TGTGCCAGCAGTGGGACTAGCGCTATTACCTACGAGCAGTACTTC; CDR3: CASSGTSAITYEQYF
V: TRBV27; D: .; size: .; J: TRBJ2-7; DNA: TGTGCCAGCAGTTTAACAGGAAGCTCCTACGAGCAGTACTTC; CDR3: CASSLTGSSYEQYF
V: TRBV19; D: TRBD1; size: .; J: TRBJ1-5; DNA: TGTGCCAGCGTACCGGGACAGGGCGGTCAGCCCCAGCATTTT; CDR3: CASVPGQGGQPQHF
V: TRBV6-6; D: TRBD2; size: once; J: TRBJ2-1; DNA: TGTGCCAGCAGTTCGCCTAGCGGGTACTATGAGCAGTTCTTC; CDR3: CASSSPSGYYEQFF
V: TRBV14; D: TRBD2; size: .; J: TRBJ2-3; DNA: TGTGCCAGCAGCCCCGTGGCGGGAGGTGGCACAGATACGCAGTATTTT; CDR3: CASSPVAGGGTDTQYF
V: TRBV7-9; D: TRBD2; size: once; J: TRBJ2-7; DNA: TGTGCCAGCAGCGGCGGACTAGCGGATCTCTCCTACGAGCAGTACTTC; CDR3: CASSGGLADLSYEQYF
V: TRBV30; D: TRBD1; size: few; J: TRBJ1-1; DNA: TGTGCCTGGAGTATCACAGGGGGCGAGGGTACTGAAGCTTTCTTT; CDR3: CAWSITGGEGTEAFF
V: TRBV18; D: .; size: few; J: TRBJ1-1; DNA: TGTGCCAGCTCACCTTACTTGGCACAGGTCAACACTGAAGCTTTCTTT; CDR3: CASSPYLAQVNTEAFF
V: TRBV28; D: TRBD1; size: .; J: TRBJ2-7; DNA: TGTGCCAGCAGTTTGGTCGGGACAGGGTATTACGAGCAGTACTTC; CDR3: CASSLVGTGYYEQYF
V: TRBV15; D: .; size: .; J: TRBJ2-7; DNA: TGTGCCACCAGCAGAGCCGACAGAGACGAGCAGTACTTC; CDR3: CATSRADRDEQYF
V: TRBV7-2; D: .; size: .; J: TRBJ2-7; DNA: TGTGCCAGCAGCTTAGCTAGCGGTGCCTACGAGCAGTACTTC; CDR3: CASSLASGAYEQYF
V: TRBV7-9; D: .; size: .; J: TRBJ2-2; DNA: TGTGCCAGCAGCCTGGCACGCGGGGAGCTGTTTTTT; CDR3: CASSLARGELFF
V: TRBV19; D: TRBD1; size: .; J: TRBJ2-5; DNA: TGTGCCAGTAGTATGGGACAGGGAGAGACCCAGTACTTC; CDR3: CASSMGQGETQYF
V: TRBV7-2; D: .; size: .; J: TRBJ1-5; DNA: TGTGCCAGCAGCTTATTATCGGGAGGCCATCAGCCCCAGCATTTT; CDR3: CASSLLSGGHQPQHF
V: TRBV5-6; D: .; size: few; J: TRBJ1-1; DNA: TGTGCCAGCACAGGGGAGAAGACTGAAGCTTTCTTT; CDR3: CASTGEKTEAFF
V: TRBV5-1; D: TRBD1; size: .; J: TRBJ1-5; DNA: TGCGCCAGCAGCGGGACAGGCGCTCACCATAGCAATCAGCCCCAGCATTTT; CDR3: CASSGTGAHHSNQPQHF
V: TRBV7-3; D: .; size: .; J: TRBJ1-1; DNA: TGTGCCAGCAGCTTAGCCGGGAGCTACACTGAAGCTTTCTTT; CDR3: CASSLAGSYTEAFF
V: TRBV5-4; D: .; size: .; J: TRBJ2-2; DNA: TGTGCCAGCAGCTTGGCCCTAAACACCGGGGAGCTGTTTTTT; CDR3: CASSLALNTGELFF
V: TRBV19; D: .; size: .; J: TRBJ2-2; DNA: TGTGCCAGTAGTCCTACCGTACCGAACACCGGGGAGCTGTTTTTT; CDR3: CASSPTVPNTGELFF
V: TRBV7-2; D: .; size: .; J: TRBJ2-7; DNA: TGTGCCAGCAGCTTAGTTTGGGGCAGGGACTCCTACGAGCAGTACTTC; CDR3: CASSLVWGRDSYEQYF
V: TRBV30; D: .; size: .; J: TRBJ1-1; DNA: TGTGCCTGGAGGGGAAGTTCGGGACACATGAACACTGAAGCTTTCTTT; CDR3: CAWRGSSGHMNTEAFF
V: TRBV10-2; D: .; size: .; J: TRBJ2-2; DNA: TGCGCCAGCACCGAGTTTGGTATGAACACCGGGGAGCTGTTTTTT; CDR3: CASTEFGMNTGELFF
V: TRBV30; D: .; size: .; J: TRBJ1-1; DNA: TGTGCCGTGCGAGGCGGGGCCGATACTGAAGCTTTCTTT; CDR3: CAVRGGADTEAFF
V: TRBV6-5; D: .; size: few; J: TRBJ1-2; DNA: TGTGCCAGCAGAATCTTTGTCGGGAGCTATGGCTACACCTTC; CDR3: CASRIFVGSYGYTF
V: TRBV7-2; D: TRBD2; size: .; J: TRBJ2-2; DNA: TGTGCCAGCAGCCCGGGACTAGCATCCGGGGAGCTGTTTTTT; CDR3: CASSPGLASGELFF
V: TRBV6-5; D: TRBD2; size: .; J: TRBJ2-3; DNA: TGTGCCAGCAGGGTCCTAGCGGGGGGGATTGATACGCAGTATTTT; CDR3: CASRVLAGGIDTQYF
V: TRBV4-3; D: .; size: few; J: TRBJ2-7; DNA: TGCGCCAGCAGCCAAGATGCCGGTTCCTACGAGCAGTACTTC; CDR3: CASSQDAGSYEQYF
V: TRBV4-1; D: TRBD2; size: .; J: TRBJ2-5; DNA: TGCGCCAGCAGCCCAGCGGGAGGGCCAGACCAAGAGACCCAGTACTTC; CDR3: CASSPAGGPDQETQYF
V: TRBV9; D: .; size: .; J: TRBJ2-7; DNA: TGTGCCAGCAGCGCCAGGGATCATCCCGGCTTAGAGCAGTACTTC; CDR3: CASSARDHPGLEQYF
V: TRBV30; D: .; size: .; J: TRBJ1-1; DNA: TGTGCCTGGAGCCCCGGCCCGGGGAACACTGAAGCTTTCTTT; CDR3: CAWSPGPGNTEAFF
V: TRBV9; D: .; size: .; J: TRBJ2-7; DNA: TGTGCCAGCAGCGTAGGTCGGGAGCAGTACTTC; CDR3: CASSVGREQYF
V: TRBV2; D: .; size: .; J: TRBJ1-6; DNA: TGTGCCAGCAGTCTGGGGGGTAATTCACCCCTCCACTTT; CDR3: CASSLGGNSPLHF
V: TRBV7-2; D: TRBD1; size: once; J: TRBJ2-4; DNA: TGTGCCAGCAGCTACCAGACAGGGAGAGACATTCAGTACTTC; CDR3: CASSYQTGRDIQYF
V: TRBV28; D: TRBD1; size: .; J: TRBJ1-5; DNA: TGTGCCAGCAGTTTATTCCCTGGACAGGATAGCAATCAGCCCCAGCATTTT; CDR3: CASSLFPGQDSNQPQHF
V: TRBV5-6; D: TRBD2; size: .; J: TRBJ2-3; DNA: TGTGCCAGCAGCCGGCTAGCGGGAGTGACAGATACGCAGTATTTT; CDR3: CASSRLAGVTDTQYF
V: TRBV4-3; D: .; size: .; J: TRBJ2-7; DNA: TGCGCCAGCAGCCAAGATAGCAGGGGCTCCTACGAGCAGTACTTC; CDR3: CASSQDSRGSYEQYF
V: TRBV29-1; D: TRBD2; size: .; J: TRBJ2-3; DNA: TGCAGCGTAACCGGGACTAGCGGGAGGAGCACAGATACGCAGTATTTT; CDR3: CSVTGTSGRSTDTQYF
V: TRBV28; D: TRBD1; size: .; J: TRBJ1-2; DNA: TGTGCCAGCATCCTTGGAGGGGGCGCGGGATATGGCTACACCTTC; CDR3: CASILGGGAGYGYTF
V: TRBV7-9; D: .; size: .; J: TRBJ1-4; DNA: TGTGCCAGCAGCTCAGACGGATGGAGAGAAAAACTGTTTTTT; CDR3: CASSSDGWREKLFF
V: TRBV2; D: .; size: .; J: TRBJ2-3; DNA: TGTGCCAGCGGCCGGGACATGAGGACAGATACGCAGTATTTT; CDR3: CASGRDMRTDTQYF
V: TRBV5-1; D: .; size: .; J: TRBJ2-1; DNA: TGCGCCAGCGGGATGGAGGCCTTGGGTGAGCAGTTCTTC; CDR3: CASGMEALGEQFF
V: TRBV6-1; D: .; size: .; J: TRBJ2-7; DNA: TGTGCCAGCAGTGTTACAGGATACTACGAGCAGTACTTC; CDR3: CASSVTGYYEQYF
V: TRBV7-2; D: TRBD1; size: few; J: TRBJ1-1; DNA: TGTGCCAGCAGCACACCGGGACAGCCTGAAGCTTTCTTT; CDR3: CASSTPGQPEAFF
V: TRBV11-2; D: TRBD2; size: .; J: TRBJ2-7; DNA: TGTGCCAGCAGCCGCGGGACTAGCGGGAGAAACGAGCAGTACTTC; CDR3: CASSRGTSGRNEQYF